This T cell receptor (beta chain) emerged from a study of blood T cell repertoires in COVID-19. Study-level information: Sources were T cells, B-cell-depleted T cells, or PBMCs; the material itself was cDNA or gDNA.

As originally analysed: Amplification with reference gene primers provided the estimates of nucleated cell counts. Sequencing was performed with immunoSEQ multiplex PCR; in TCRdb, only in-frame clones are kept and a portion is missing. V and J calls and clone size come straight from that table; D and trimming were deduced from the DNA. The sample holds over 90,000 clones; approximately 90% are singletons and the top ten take about a sixth. Trimming took off 0 bases at V and 6 bases at J, with 6 bases between the two ends. CDR1 LGHDT and CDR2 YNNKEL come from the germline V gene (reference sequence). The CDR3 has 13 residues.

This TCR came from a woman older than 75 in a cohort sampled during active COVID-19. Material for sequencing was peripheral blood. This chain connects TRBV3-1 (or the pseudogene TRBV3-2) to TRBJ2-4; the D gene is possibly TRBD1 (5 bases). CDR3 bases: TGTGCCAGCAGCCAAGAAAGGGGAAACATTCAGTACTTC. Translating gives CASSQERGNIQYF.